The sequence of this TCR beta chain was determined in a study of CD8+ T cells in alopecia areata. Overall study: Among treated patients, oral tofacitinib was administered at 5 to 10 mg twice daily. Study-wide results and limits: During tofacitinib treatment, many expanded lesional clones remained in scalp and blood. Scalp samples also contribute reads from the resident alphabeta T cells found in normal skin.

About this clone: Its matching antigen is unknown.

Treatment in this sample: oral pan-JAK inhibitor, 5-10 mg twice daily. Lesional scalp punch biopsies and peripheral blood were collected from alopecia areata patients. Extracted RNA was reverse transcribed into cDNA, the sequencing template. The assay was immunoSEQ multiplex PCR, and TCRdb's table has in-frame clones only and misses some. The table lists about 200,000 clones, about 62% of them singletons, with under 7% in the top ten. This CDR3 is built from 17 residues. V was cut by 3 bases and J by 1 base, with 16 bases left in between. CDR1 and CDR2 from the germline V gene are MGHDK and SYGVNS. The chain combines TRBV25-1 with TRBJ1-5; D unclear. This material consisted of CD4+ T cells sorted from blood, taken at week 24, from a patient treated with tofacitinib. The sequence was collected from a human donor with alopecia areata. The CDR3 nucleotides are TGTGCCAGCAGTGAGAGCGGATCAGTAGGGAGCAATCAGCCCCAGCATTTT. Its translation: CASSESGSVGSNQPQHF.